The next 27 T cell receptor beta chains were all read from a single sample in a study of T-cell reconstitution after alpha-beta-depleted transplantation in children. Preparing the TCRbeta library involved the use of unique molecular identifiers. Each CDR3 protein is one row after TCRdb ran MiXCR on the PCR reads. The sample holds approximately 490,000 distinct CDR3 sequences, around an eighth seen once. Source: PBMCs from the stem cell graft donor, taken from the stem cell graft. These receptors originate from a human donor who donated a stem cell graft to a child with combined immunodeficiency.

V and J are TRBV12-3 or TRBV12-4 and TRBJ2-4, with a tentative D call TRBD1 (6 bases). Between the trimmed V and J ends, which lost 4 bases and 11 bases, there was a span of 12 bases. The CDR3 has 12 amino acids. In DNA, the CDR3 is TGTGCCAGCAGTTCTGGACAGCTGGTTCAGTACTTC. Amino acids: CASSSGQLVQYF.

The V call is TRBV21-1, the J call TRBJ1-3. TRBV21-1 is noted as a pseudogene. The CDR3 has 14 amino acids. The CDR3 sequence is CASSMRARGNTIYF. The CDR3 DNA sequence: TGTGCCAGCAGCATGAGGGCCAGGGGAAACACCATATATTTT.

This sequence joins TRBV7-3 and TRBJ2-7; 8 bases align to TRBD1. Germline V gene sequence: CDR1 SGHTA, CDR2 FQGTGA. V lost 5 bases and J lost 3; bases outside the gene matches: 15. The length of the CDR3 is 17 residues. For the CDR3, the DNA is TGTGCCAGCAGCCAGGTGGTTTTACAGGGGGTAAACTACGAGCAGTACTTC. Residues: CASSQVVLQGVNYEQYF.

This clonotype came up a few times. The chain couples TRBV12-3 or TRBV12-4 to TRBJ2-5; a weak D match, TRBD2 (6 bases). This CDR3 is 14 amino acids long. Trimming cost V 1 base and J 5 bases, with 11 bases left between them. CDR3 loop: CASSLVIRGETQYF. The CDR3 region has the DNA TGTGCCAGCAGTTTAGTTATCCGGGGGGAGACCCAGTACTTC.

The genes are TRBV6-5 and TRBJ2-5; no reliable D call. Trimming took off 5 bases at V and 6 bases at J, with 10 bases between the two ends. The CDR3 sequence is 12 residues long. Germline V CDR1 and CDR2: MNHEY, SVGAGI. The CDR3 bases are TGTGCCAGCAGTACCGACTGGAAGACCCAGTACTTC. Amino acid sequence: CASSTDWKTQYF.

The table lists this clonotype with a few counts. The rearrangement links TRBV7-9 to TRBJ2-1; D is perhaps TRBD2 (6 bases). Germline V CDR1 and CDR2: SEHNR, FQNEAQ (reference sequence). This CDR3 has 14 amino acids. The V end lost 1 base, the J end lost 5 bases, and 9 bases lay between the germline ends. The CDR3 spells CASSLGRGHNEQFF. The CDR3 DNA is TGTGCCAGCAGCTTAGGGAGGGGCCACAATGAGCAGTTCTTC.

V usage is TRBV27 and J usage is TRBJ2-3, with 11 nucleotides matching TRBD2. CDR1 is MNHEY and CDR2 is SMNVEV in the germline V gene (reference sequence). V lost 2 bases to trimming and J lost 0 bases; unmatched junction nucleotides: 4. This CDR3 is 17 amino acids long. The CDR3 spells CASSLTSGGPSTDTQYF. CDR3 nucleotides: TGTGCCAGCAGTTTAACTAGCGGGGGACCTAGCACAGATACGCAGTATTTT.

This clonotype was recorded many times. The rearrangement links TRBV5-1 to TRBJ2-1; no clear D gene. V was clipped by 0 bases and J by 9 bases, with 16 bases between them. The CDR3 is 15 residues long. CDR1 and CDR2 (germline): SGHRS, YFSETQ. CDR3 residues: CASSLGADLFPEQFF. The CDR3 bases are TGCGCCAGCAGCTTGGGGGCGGACCTCTTTCCTGAGCAGTTCTTC.

The table lists this clonotype with a few counts. This chain connects TRBV4-3 to TRBJ2-7, with 7 bases identical to TRBD2. The germline V gene encodes CDR1 LGHNA and CDR2 YSLEER. The CDR3 extends over 15 amino acids. V dropped 4 bases and J dropped 2; count of bases not matched to a gene: 8. CDR3 nucleotides: TGCGCCAGCAGCCCCGGGGCTAGCGGACCCTACGAGCAGTACTTC. Translation: CASSPGASGPYEQYF.

The chain combines TRBV20-1 with TRBJ1-2, with TRBD1 as a possible D gene (5 bases). V lost 3 bases to trimming and J lost 3 bases, with 11 bases between them. Germline V CDR1 and CDR2: DFQATT, SNEGSKA (reference sequence). CDR3 size: 13 residues. The CDR3 DNA follows: TGCAGTGCTAGTTCGGGGCCTTACTATGGCTACACCTTC. This encodes CSASSGPYYGYTF.

This clonotype has ten or more counts. The chain has TRBV12-3 or TRBV12-4 and TRBJ2-7; D could derive from TRBD1 or TRBD2 (6 bases each). This CDR3 spans 16 amino acids. V shed 4 bases and J shed 0 bases, with 16 bases lying between them. The CDR3 loop reads CASSSYKGGDSYEQYF. In nucleotides, the CDR3 is TGTGCCAGCAGTTCCTACAAGGGGGGAGACTCCTACGAGCAGTACTTC.

This clonotype was counted only a few times. This chain uses TRBV11-2 with TRBJ2-5; 8 bases align to TRBD1. The CDR3 has 15 residues. Germline CDR1 reads SGHAT; CDR2 reads FQNNGV. V was clipped by 1 base and J by 2 bases; unmatched bases: 3. The DNA for the CDR3 is TGTGCCAGCAGCTTAGGACAGGGGACTCAAGAGACCCAGTACTTC. It encodes CASSLGQGTQETQYF.

Concerning this clonotype: A read error may be the cause here, since a much bigger clone is one base away. It is likely a read error, because the conserved phenylalanine at the end of the CDR3 is missing. V gene TRBV7-9 combines with J gene TRBJ2-7; TRBD2 is a possible D gene (6 bases). CDR1 SEHNR and CDR2 FQNEAQ come from the germline V gene (reference sequence). This CDR3 has 14 residues. V lost 5 bases to trimming and J lost 2 bases, with 13 bases between them. As DNA, the CDR3 is TGTGCCAGCAGCCACAGTTGGGGGGCCTACGAGCAGTACCTC. Protein sequence: CASSHSWGAYEQYL.

This clonotype was seen more than once but under ten times. The chain recombines TRBV11-2 with TRBJ2-3; a weak D match, TRBD2 (6 bases). The CDR3 is 15 amino acids. Germline V gene lookup returns CDR1 SGHAT and CDR2 FQNNGV. Trimming removed 3 bases from V and 1 base from J, with 11 bases in between. As DNA, the CDR3 is TGTGCCAGCAGCTTTTTTAGCGGAGGCACAGATACGCAGTATTTT. It codes for CASSFFSGGTDTQYF.

This clonotype occurred many times. This rearrangement joins TRBV25-1 to TRBJ2-2; TRBD2 aligns across 14 bases. The CDR3 runs to 17 residues. V shed 6 bases, J shed 1 base, and the junction held 4 bases outside the gene matches. Germline CDR1 and CDR2: MGHDK and SYGVNS. CDR3: CASRTGLAGGNTGELFF. The CDR3 DNA follows: TGTGCCAGCAGGACCGGACTAGCGGGGGGGAACACCGGGGAGCTGTTTTTT.

This clonotype was found a few times. This chain links TRBV4-3 with TRBJ1-3; D not certain. Trimming shortened V by 4 bases and J by 0 bases, and 10 bases separated the two germline ends. The CDR3 is 15 amino acids. Germline V gene data show CDR1 as LGHNA and CDR2 as YSLEER. CDR3 protein: CASSLDGNSGNTIYF. Here the CDR3 DNA reads TGCGCCAGCAGCCTAGACGGAAACTCTGGAAACACCATATATTTT.

The chain carries TRBV5-1 and TRBJ2-2, with D possibly being TRBD2 (5 bases). This CDR3 has 14 amino acids. Looked up from germline, CDR1 is SGHRS and CDR2 is YFSETQ. The V end was cut by 7 bases, the J end by 1 base, with 11 bases between. CDR3 sequence: CASAPGVNTGELFF. Written as DNA, the CDR3 is TGCGCCAGCGCACCCGGGGTGAACACCGGGGAGCTGTTTTTT.

The V and J genes are TRBV7-2 and TRBJ1-5, with D unresolved. There are 16 residues in the CDR3. The ends were cut back, 5 bases at V and 2 bases at J, with 16 bases in the middle. Germline assignment: CDR1 SGHTA and CDR2 FQGNSA. DNA of the CDR3: TGTGCCAGCAGCACAAGTCCAATTAGGGGCAATCAGCCCCAGCATTTT. It encodes CASSTSPIRGNQPQHF.

In its sample, this clonotype was seen many times. The chain recombines TRBV7-8 with TRBJ1-4; no firm D call. There are 14 residues in the CDR3. Germline V lookup: CDR1 SGHVS, CDR2 FQNEAQ. Trimming removed 2 bases from V and 8 bases from J, with 12 bases in between. CDR3 in amino acids: CASSLLGGGEKLFF. CDR3 coding DNA: TGTGCCAGCAGCTTACTGGGAGGAGGGGAAAAACTGTTTTTT.

This clonotype was observed at least ten times. V and J are TRBV7-9 and TRBJ1-4; TRBD1 matches 7 bases. J was trimmed by 7 bases and V by 6 bases; bases with no gene match: 11. Germline assignment: CDR1 SEHNR and CDR2 FQNEAQ (reference sequence). CDR3 length: 15 amino acids. The CDR3 spells CASRPSWDSSEKLFF. CDR3 sequence (DNA): TGTGCCAGCAGACCCTCTTGGGACAGCAGTGAAAAACTGTTTTTT.

This clonotype has more than one count but fewer than ten. The CDR3 sequence is CASSVGVSYNEQFF. CDR3 DNA sequence: TGTGCCAGCAGCGTAGGAGTCTCCTACAATGAGCAGTTCTTC. This chain links TRBV9 with TRBJ2-1; unclear D gene. There are 14 residues in the CDR3. V lost 0 bases, J lost 0 bases, and 4 bases lay in between. Per germline, CDR1 SGDLS and CDR2 YYNGEE.

The chain couples TRBV7-3 to TRBJ2-6; 7 bases fit TRBD1. Trimming removed 5 bases from V and 13 bases from J; junction bases left unmatched: 17. This CDR3 has 16 residues. CDR1 SGHTA and CDR2 FQGTGA come from the germline V gene. The CDR3 region has the DNA TGTGCCAGCAGCGCCTCCGGGACAGTCTTGCCAGGGGTCCTGACTTTC. Its protein product is CASSASGTVLPGVLTF. Supplemented by reference TRBV7-3 and TRBJ2-6, the full variable domain reads GAGVSQTPSNKVTEKGKYVELRCDPISGHTALYWYRQSLGQGPEFLIYFQGTGAADDSGLPNDRFFAVRPEGSVSTLKIQRTERGDSAVYLCASSASGTVLPGVLTFGAGSRLTVL.

This clonotype was counted only a few times. The gene calls are TRBV6-2 or TRBV6-3 and TRBJ2-3, with 10 positions matching TRBD2. The germline V gene has CDR1 MNHEY and CDR2 SVGEGT. The V and J ends lost 6 bases and 5 bases, in that order; junction bases with no gene match: 11. The CDR3 length is 16 residues. CDR3 DNA sequence: TGTGCCAGCAGCCCCAGGAGCGGGGGGGCCGGAGATACGCAGTATTTT. Translating gives CASSPRSGGAGDTQYF.

At least ten counts were recorded for this clonotype. The chain joins TRBV12-3 or TRBV12-4 to TRBJ2-5, with 8 bases lining up with TRBD1. With 2 bases clipped from V and 2 bases from J, the junction kept 4 bases outside the gene matches. The CDR3 consists of 15 residues. The CDR3 nucleotides are TGTGCCAGCAGTTTAACAGGGGGGATTCAAGAGACCCAGTACTTC. Translated, it gives CASSLTGGIQETQYF.

This chain joins TRBV29-1 and TRBJ2-1, with D unclear. The CDR3 extends over 13 amino acids. Trimming took 7 bases from V and 8 from J, leaving 18 bases between them. From germline, CDR1 is SQVTM and CDR2 ANQGSEA. Here the CDR3 DNA reads TGCAGCGCGTTGAGGTCCGTTTTCGATGAGCAGTTCTTC. Its translation is CSALRSVFDEQFF.

This clonotype came up a few times. The rearrangement joins TRBV6-2 or TRBV6-3 to TRBJ1-1; possibly TRBD1 for D (5 bases). This CDR3 is 17 amino acids long. V lost 0 bases and J lost 1, with 15 bases in between. Germline-derived CDR1 and CDR2 are MNHEY and SVGEGT. For the CDR3, the DNA is TGTGCCAGCAGTTACTCGAGTTCCAAGGGGACGAACACTGAAGCTTTCTTT. This sequence encodes CASSYSSSKGTNTEAFF.

This clonotype was seen ten or more times. The chain is built from TRBV13 and TRBJ1-5, with D unresolved. The CDR3 extends over 13 amino acids. The V end was cut by 1 base, the J end by 8 bases, with 9 bases between. Germline CDR1 is PRHDT and CDR2 is FYEKMQ (reference sequence). CDR3: CASSLVGAKPQHF. Here the CDR3 DNA reads TGTGCCAGCAGCTTAGTGGGAGCCAAGCCCCAGCATTTT.